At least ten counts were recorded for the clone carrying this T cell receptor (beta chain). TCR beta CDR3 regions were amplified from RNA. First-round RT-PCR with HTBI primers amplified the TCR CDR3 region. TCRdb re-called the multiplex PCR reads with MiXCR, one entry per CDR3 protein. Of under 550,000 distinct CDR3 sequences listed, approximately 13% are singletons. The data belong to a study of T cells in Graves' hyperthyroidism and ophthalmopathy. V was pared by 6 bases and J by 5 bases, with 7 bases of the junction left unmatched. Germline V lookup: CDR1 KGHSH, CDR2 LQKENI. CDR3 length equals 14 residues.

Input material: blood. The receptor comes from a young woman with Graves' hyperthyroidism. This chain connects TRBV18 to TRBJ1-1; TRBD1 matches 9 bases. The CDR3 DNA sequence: TGTGCCAGCTCTCCAGGACAGGGGAGGACTGAAGCTTTCTTT. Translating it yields CASSPGQGRTEAFF.